This T cell receptor (beta chain) emerged from a study of OX40 agonist ivuxolimab in advanced cancers. Overall study: One patient with hepatocellular carcinoma and two with cutaneous melanoma, three in all, had partial responses.

Study observations and caveats: On average, a greater number of expanded clones characterised CD8+ T cells relative to CD4+.

For this clone: Its specificity is not known.

Germline CDR1 and CDR2: MNHNY and SVGAGI (reference sequence). The length of the CDR3 is 15 residues. V dropped 5 bases and J dropped 3 bases, with 17 bases sitting between them. TCRdb keeps only in-frame clones here, not all; method: immunoSEQ multiplex PCR. This sample carries roughly 50,000 clones, approximately 80% of them seen once, and the ten largest clones take roughly 4.5%. The sequencing here drew on CD4+ or CD8+ T cells sorted from blood, taken in a trial of the OX40 agonist ivuxolimab. The J gene is TRBJ2-7, the V gene TRBV6-6; D is ambiguous. The sequence was collected from an adult with an advanced solid tumor such as melanoma, head and neck, liver or kidney cancer. CDR3 nucleotide sequence: TGTGCCAGCAGTCGCCTCGCGGTGGATTTCTACGAGCAGTACTTC. This codes for CASSRLAVDFYEQYF.